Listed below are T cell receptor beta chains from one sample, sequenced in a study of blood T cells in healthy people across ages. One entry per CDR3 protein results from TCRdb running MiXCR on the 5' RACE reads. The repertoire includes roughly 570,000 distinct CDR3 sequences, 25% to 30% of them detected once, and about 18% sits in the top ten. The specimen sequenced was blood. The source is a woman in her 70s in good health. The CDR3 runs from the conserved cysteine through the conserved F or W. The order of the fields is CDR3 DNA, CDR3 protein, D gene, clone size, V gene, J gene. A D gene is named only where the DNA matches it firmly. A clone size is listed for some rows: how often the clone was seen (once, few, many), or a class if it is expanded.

CDR3 DNA: TGTGCCAGCAGCTTACCTCTAGCGGGGGCAACCTACGAGCAGTACTTC
CDR3 protein: CASSLPLAGATYEQYF
D gene: TRBD2
clone size: -
V gene: TRBV11-2
J gene: TRBJ2-7

CDR3 DNA: TGCAGCGTAACAGGGGGCGGCTTCTACGAGCAGTACTTC
CDR3 protein: CSVTGGGFYEQYF
D gene: TRBD1
clone size: -
V gene: TRBV29-1
J gene: TRBJ2-7

CDR3 DNA: TGTGCCAGCAGCCGGGAGAGGGGACGCGGCTACACCTTC
CDR3 protein: CASSRERGRGYTF
D gene: -
clone size: -
V gene: TRBV5-6
J gene: TRBJ1-2

CDR3 DNA: TGTGCCAGCAGCTTGACGACAGGGGGCGGGTACTCTCCCCTCCACTTT
CDR3 protein: CASSLTTGGGYSPLHF
D gene: TRBD1
clone size: -
V gene: TRBV7-2
J gene: TRBJ1-6

CDR3 DNA: TGCAGTGCTTTGCCCGGGACAGGGCTCAATTCACCCCTCCACTTT
CDR3 protein: CSALPGTGLNSPLHF
D gene: TRBD1
clone size: -
V gene: TRBV20-1
J gene: TRBJ1-6

CDR3 DNA: TGTGCCAGCAGCCAAGATCGAGGGGGGCCAACTAATGAAAAACTGTTTTTT
CDR3 protein: CASSQDRGGPTNEKLFF
D gene: -
clone size: -
V gene: TRBV4-2
J gene: TRBJ1-4

CDR3 DNA: TGTGCCACCAGTGACCCGAGACAGGGGGCAACCTACGAGCAGTACTTC
CDR3 protein: CATSDPRQGATYEQYF
D gene: TRBD1
clone size: -
V gene: TRBV24-1
J gene: TRBJ2-7

CDR3 DNA: TGTGCCAGCAGCCCTACGGGGGGCCAAAACAGAAACATTCAGTACTTC
CDR3 protein: CASSPTGGQNRNIQYF
D gene: -
clone size: -
V gene: TRBV9
J gene: TRBJ2-4

CDR3 DNA: TGTGCCACCAGCAGAGATGGTGGTGGGGATGAAGCTCTCTTT
CDR3 protein: CATSRDGGGDEALF
D gene: -
clone size: -
V gene: TRBV15
J gene: TRBJ1-1

CDR3 DNA: TGTGCCTGGGGCCTCATAAACACTGAAGCTTTCTTT
CDR3 protein: CAWGLINTEAFF
D gene: -
clone size: few
V gene: TRBV30
J gene: TRBJ1-1

CDR3 DNA: TGTGCCAGCAGCACAAACACTGGGGCCAACGTCCTGACTTTC
CDR3 protein: CASSTNTGANVLTF
D gene: -
clone size: few
V gene: TRBV7-3
J gene: TRBJ2-6

CDR3 DNA: TGTGCCACCAGTGACACAGGGTATAGGGGGCAGTTCTTC
CDR3 protein: CATSDTGYRGQFF
D gene: -
clone size: few
V gene: TRBV24-1
J gene: TRBJ2-1

CDR3 DNA: TGCGCCAGCAGCCCCGGGACCCCCGAAGAGGCCCAGTACTTC
CDR3 protein: CASSPGTPEEAQYF
D gene: -
clone size: -
V gene: TRBV5-1
J gene: TRBJ2-5

CDR3 DNA: TGCAGTGCTAGAGTCGACAGGGCTGCCCCCTCTGGGGCCAACGTCCTGACTTTC
CDR3 protein: CSARVDRAAPSGANVLTF
D gene: TRBD1
clone size: few
V gene: TRBV20-1
J gene: TRBJ2-6

CDR3 DNA: TGTGCCAGCAGTAAGGGACAGGTGGGAGAGACCCAGTACTTC
CDR3 protein: CASSKGQVGETQYF
D gene: TRBD1
clone size: -
V gene: TRBV27
J gene: TRBJ2-5

CDR3 DNA: TGTGCCAGCAGCGCTCCGGGACAACCAAACCATGGCTACACCTTC
CDR3 protein: CASSAPGQPNHGYTF
D gene: -
clone size: few
V gene: TRBV9
J gene: TRBJ1-2

CDR3 DNA: TGTGCCAGCAGCTTAGACAGAGGTGGAAGAAGTAACACTGAAGCTTTCTTT
CDR3 protein: CASSLDRGGRSNTEAFF
D gene: -
clone size: few
V gene: TRBV7-9
J gene: TRBJ1-1

CDR3 DNA: TGTGCCAGCAGTTTAAGGACAGGGGCAGGCACCGGGGAGCTGTTTTTT
CDR3 protein: CASSLRTGAGTGELFF
D gene: TRBD1
clone size: -
V gene: TRBV12-3/TRBV12-4
J gene: TRBJ2-2

CDR3 DNA: TGTGCCAGCAGCCCTACCGGGCTCAACAACAATGAGCAGTTCTTC
CDR3 protein: CASSPTGLNNNEQFF
D gene: -
clone size: -
V gene: TRBV7-6
J gene: TRBJ2-1

CDR3 DNA: TGCAGTGCTTATGGGACCTCGGCCAACTATGGCTACACCTTC
CDR3 protein: CSAYGTSANYGYTF
D gene: -
clone size: -
V gene: TRBV20-1
J gene: TRBJ1-2

CDR3 DNA: TGTGCCAGCAGCTACAGGGGAGCGGACACCGGGGAGCTGTTTTTT
CDR3 protein: CASSYRGADTGELFF
D gene: TRBD1
clone size: -
V gene: TRBV7-3
J gene: TRBJ2-2

CDR3 DNA: TGTGCCAGCGGTATAGGTGACCAGGGGGGCTACACCTTC
CDR3 protein: CASGIGDQGGYTF
D gene: -
clone size: -
V gene: TRBV7-3
J gene: TRBJ1-2

CDR3 DNA: TGCGCCAGCAGCCAAGCTAGCGGGGGGGCAATCAGAAACTTC
CDR3 protein: CASSQASGGAIRNF
D gene: TRBD2
clone size: many
V gene: TRBV4-1
J gene: TRBJ2-7

CDR3 DNA: TGTGCCAGCAGTTTCCGGTACCTCGGGAACACTGAAGCTTTCTTT
CDR3 protein: CASSFRYLGNTEAFF
D gene: -
clone size: once
V gene: TRBV27
J gene: TRBJ1-1

CDR3 DNA: TGTGCCAGCAGTTACCCCCAAACCGGGGAGCTGTTTTTT
CDR3 protein: CASSYPQTGELFF
D gene: -
clone size: few
V gene: TRBV6-5
J gene: TRBJ2-2

CDR3 DNA: TGTGCCAGCAGTCGGACAGGGGGGATCGGGGCCAACGTCCTGACTTTC
CDR3 protein: CASSRTGGIGANVLTF
D gene: TRBD1
clone size: -
V gene: TRBV5-6
J gene: TRBJ2-6